Listed below are T cell receptor beta chains from one sample, sequenced in a study of blood T cell repertoires in COVID-19. Some clones are missing from TCRdb's copy, which holds only in-frame ones; the method was immunoSEQ multiplex PCR. The data contain about 160,000 clones, more than 65% of them singletons. What was sequenced was PBMCs or T cells enriched from blood (not recorded which). The receptors were sampled from a middle-aged woman with acute COVID-19. The CDR3 runs from the conserved cysteine through the conserved F or W. The D gene is left open where the match is weak. Size values are once, few and many counts, or a class for expanded clones, and some rows have none.

CDR3 DNA: TGCGCCAGCAGCTTGGTTGGCGGGAGTGAGACCCAGTACTTC
CDR3 protein: CASSLVGGSETQYF
D gene: TRBD2
clone size: .
J gene: TRBJ2-5
V gene: TRBV5-1

CDR3 DNA: TGTGCCAGCTCACCACCGTTCGGGAGGGCCGCATACGAGCAGTACTTC
CDR3 protein: CASSPPFGRAAYEQYF
D gene: TRBD2
clone size: .
J gene: TRBJ2-7
V gene: TRBV18

CDR3 DNA: TGTGCCAGTAGCTCCAGCGGGAGCTCCTACAATGAGCAGTTCTTC
CDR3 protein: CASSSSGSSYNEQFF
D gene: TRBD2
clone size: .
J gene: TRBJ2-1
V gene: TRBV19

CDR3 DNA: TGTGCCAGCAGCTTAGACCCACGAGGGAACGGGGAGCTGTTTTTT
CDR3 protein: CASSLDPRGNGELFF
D gene: .
clone size: .
J gene: TRBJ2-2
V gene: TRBV7-2

CDR3 DNA: TGTGCCAGCAGCCAACAAAAGCCCGGGACAGGGGCCAGTCAGCCCCAGCATTTT
CDR3 protein: CASSQQKPGTGASQPQHF
D gene: TRBD1
clone size: .
J gene: TRBJ1-5
V gene: TRBV3-1/TRBV3-2

CDR3 DNA: TGTGCCAGCACCCTGCGGCCAGCTCAATCACCCCTCCACTTT
CDR3 protein: CASTLRPAQSPLHF
D gene: .
clone size: .
J gene: TRBJ1-6
V gene: TRBV6-6

CDR3 DNA: TGTGCCAGCAGCTTGCCCCCCGCGGGCGGGGGCCTCAATGAGCAGTTCTTC
CDR3 protein: CASSLPPAGGGLNEQFF
D gene: .
clone size: .
J gene: TRBJ2-1
V gene: TRBV5-4

CDR3 DNA: TGTGCCATCAGTGAGATAGCGGGAGGGCCCTCAGATACGCAGTATTTT
CDR3 protein: CAISEIAGGPSDTQYF
D gene: TRBD2
clone size: .
J gene: TRBJ2-3
V gene: TRBV10-3

CDR3 DNA: TGTGCCAGCAGCTTATTTCCGGGACTAGTCTCCACCGGGGAGCTGTTTTTT
CDR3 protein: CASSLFPGLVSTGELFF
D gene: TRBD2
clone size: .
J gene: TRBJ2-2
V gene: TRBV7-2

CDR3 DNA: TGTGCCAGCAGAAGCGTAGATACGCAGTATTTT
CDR3 protein: CASRSVDTQYF
D gene: .
clone size: .
J gene: TRBJ2-3
V gene: TRBV19

CDR3 DNA: TGTGCCAGCAGCTTAGGACGGGGAAGGGCACCCCTCCACTTT
CDR3 protein: CASSLGRGRAPLHF
D gene: .
clone size: .
J gene: TRBJ1-6
V gene: TRBV11-2

CDR3 DNA: TGTGCCAGCAGCTTGGCCGGGACTAGCGGGAGATCGAGCTCCTACAATGAGCAGTTCTTC
CDR3 protein: CASSLAGTSGRSSSYNEQFF
D gene: TRBD2
clone size: .
J gene: TRBJ2-1
V gene: TRBV5-5

CDR3 DNA: TGTGCCTCTCCCCGAGGGCCGAGTGAGGAAGCTTTCTTT
CDR3 protein: CASPRGPSEEAFF
D gene: .
clone size: once
J gene: TRBJ1-1
V gene: TRBV19

CDR3 DNA: TGCAGCGTTATTCTAGGTTGGGGGGAGAGGTCCTACGAGCAGTACTTC
CDR3 protein: CSVILGWGERSYEQYF
D gene: .
clone size: .
J gene: TRBJ2-7
V gene: TRBV29-1

CDR3 DNA: TGTGCCCGGGCGGAGGGCGGAGCCCTCCACTTT
CDR3 protein: CARAEGGALHF
D gene: .
clone size: .
J gene: TRBJ1-6
V gene: TRBV30

CDR3 DNA: TGCGCCAGCAGCGGACTGGACCGCGCCTACAATGAGCAGTTCTTC
CDR3 protein: CASSGLDRAYNEQFF
D gene: .
clone size: .
J gene: TRBJ2-1
V gene: TRBV5-1

CDR3 DNA: TGTGCCAGCAGCTTGCCGGGACTAGGCCTCACCGGGGAGCTGTTTTTT
CDR3 protein: CASSLPGLGLTGELFF
D gene: TRBD2
clone size: .
J gene: TRBJ2-2
V gene: TRBV7-9

CDR3 DNA: TGTGCCAGCAGGCCCGAGGCAGAATCTGGTGGCTACACCTTC
CDR3 protein: CASRPEAESGGYTF
D gene: .
clone size: .
J gene: TRBJ1-2
V gene: TRBV6-5